The T cell receptor (beta chain) described here comes from a study of T cells after posttransplantation cyclophosphamide. This related bone marrow graft donor gave peripheral blood on the day of marrow donation. Germline CDR1 SGHTS, CDR2 YDEGEE. The CDR3 length is 17 residues. Trimming removed 2 bases from V and 0 bases from J; junction bases left unmatched: 7. The method was immunoSEQ multiplex PCR; TCRdb's version includes in-frame clones alone and lacks a portion of them. This sample comprises about 39,000 clones, none seen once only. Findings and caveats of the study: Blood and skin or GI T cell repertoires showed limited TRB overlap. Recipient CMV seropositivity and CMV reactivation strongly tracked TRB clonality. Donor-recipient repertoire similarity was low at 1-2 months, rising over year one.

This clone was detected many times. Its antigen is not identified. V usage is TRBV5-8 and J usage is TRBJ1-4, with 7 bases fitting TRBD1. This TCR came from a woman aged 50 to 60 in good health and a related stem cell transplant donor. The sequencing input was PBMCs. In DNA form, the CDR3 reads TGTGCCAGCAGCTTCAGACAGGGATTTTCAACTAATGAAAAACTGTTTTTT. This gives the protein CASSFRQGFSTNEKLFF.